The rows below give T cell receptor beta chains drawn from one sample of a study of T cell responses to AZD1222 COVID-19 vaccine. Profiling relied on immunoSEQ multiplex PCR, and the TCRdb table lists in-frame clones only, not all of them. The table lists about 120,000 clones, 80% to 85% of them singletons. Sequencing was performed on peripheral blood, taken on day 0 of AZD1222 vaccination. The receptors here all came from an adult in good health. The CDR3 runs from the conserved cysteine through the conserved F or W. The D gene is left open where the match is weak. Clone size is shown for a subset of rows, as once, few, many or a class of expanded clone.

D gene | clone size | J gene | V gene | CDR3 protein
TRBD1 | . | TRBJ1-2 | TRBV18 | CASSSRDRGDYGYTF
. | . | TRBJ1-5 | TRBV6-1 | CASSEQAAGNQPQHF
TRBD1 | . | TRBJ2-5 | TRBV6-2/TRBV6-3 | CASSKGQGSFQETQYF
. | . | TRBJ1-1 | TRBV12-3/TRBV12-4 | CASRPSTLEAFF
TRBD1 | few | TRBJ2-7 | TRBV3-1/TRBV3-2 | CASSRRDRGTYEQYF
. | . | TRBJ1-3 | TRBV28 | CASTFPDGNTIYF
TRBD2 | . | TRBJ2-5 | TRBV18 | CASSPLAGGQETQYF
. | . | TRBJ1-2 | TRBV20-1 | CSASEQYGYTF
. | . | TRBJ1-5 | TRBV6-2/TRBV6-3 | CASSDGRNQPQHF
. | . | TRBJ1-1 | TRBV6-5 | CASSYDEPMNTEAFF
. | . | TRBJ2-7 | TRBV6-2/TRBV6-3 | CASSFRGRGDHEQYF
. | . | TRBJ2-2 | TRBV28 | CASSSRYNTGELFF
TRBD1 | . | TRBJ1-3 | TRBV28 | CASSLGTGASGNTIYF
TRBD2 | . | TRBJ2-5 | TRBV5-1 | CASRPGLAGKETQYF
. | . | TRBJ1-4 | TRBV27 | CASSNMGLINEKLFF
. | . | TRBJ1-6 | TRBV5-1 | CASSSGQGHSPLHF
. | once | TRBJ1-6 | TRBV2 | CASSDYYNSPLHF
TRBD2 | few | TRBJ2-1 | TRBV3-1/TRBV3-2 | CASSQDGLAVNEQFF
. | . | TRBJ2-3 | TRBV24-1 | CATSDFDSRAPGTDTQYF
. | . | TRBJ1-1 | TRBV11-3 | CASSLLWQGTGSAFF
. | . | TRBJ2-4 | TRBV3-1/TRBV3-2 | CASSQVLSPGMISRNIQYF
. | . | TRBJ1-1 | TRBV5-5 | CASSLALGGNTEAFF
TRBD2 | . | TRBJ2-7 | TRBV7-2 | CASSSGGTNYYEQYF
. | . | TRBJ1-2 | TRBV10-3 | CAINPRGSGDDGYTF
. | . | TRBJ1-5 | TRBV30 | CAWSGGGAQHF
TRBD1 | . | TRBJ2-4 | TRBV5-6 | CASSPDRVGSIQYF
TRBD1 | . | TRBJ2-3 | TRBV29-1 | CSVEQGDPDTQYF
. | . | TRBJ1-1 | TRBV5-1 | CASSPQGSSPEAFF
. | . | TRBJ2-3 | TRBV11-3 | CASSLTRFPYSGSTDTQYF
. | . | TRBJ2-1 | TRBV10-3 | CAISPPGGYNEQFF
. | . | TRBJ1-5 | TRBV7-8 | CASSLRGFGQPQHF
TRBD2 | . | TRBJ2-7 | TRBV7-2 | CASSLASGSTYEQYF
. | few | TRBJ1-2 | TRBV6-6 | CASSPTPVGGYGYTF
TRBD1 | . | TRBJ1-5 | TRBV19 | CASSTGTGAGNQPQHF
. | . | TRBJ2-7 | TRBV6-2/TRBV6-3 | CASSPLQGNWQYF
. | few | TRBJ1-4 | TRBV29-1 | CSVVSGRGREKLFF
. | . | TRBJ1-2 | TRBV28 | CASSSRYGYTF
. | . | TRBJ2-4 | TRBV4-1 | CASSVKTGSKNIQYF
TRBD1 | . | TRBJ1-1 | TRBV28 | CASSLTGGGPSTREAFF
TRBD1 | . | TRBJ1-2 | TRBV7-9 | CASSVETGDYGYTF
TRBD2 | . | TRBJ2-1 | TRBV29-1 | CSAGTSGYNEQFF
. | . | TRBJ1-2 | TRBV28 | CASSSPRGPSKAYGYTF
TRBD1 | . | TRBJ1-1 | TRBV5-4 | CASSPRGQGNTEAFF
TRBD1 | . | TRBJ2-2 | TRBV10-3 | CAISDPRDRGRNTGELFF
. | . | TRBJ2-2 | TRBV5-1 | CASSSRGPLSTGELFF
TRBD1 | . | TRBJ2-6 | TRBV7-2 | CASSPGQARGANVLTF
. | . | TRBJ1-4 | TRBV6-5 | CASSYSGTATNEKLFF
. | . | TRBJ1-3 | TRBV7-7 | CASSISLGNTIYF
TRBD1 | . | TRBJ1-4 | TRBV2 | CASSEGRTGNEKLFF
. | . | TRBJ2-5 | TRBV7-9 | CASSFFGGNGEETQYF
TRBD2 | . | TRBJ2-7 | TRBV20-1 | CSASPGTSDYEQYF
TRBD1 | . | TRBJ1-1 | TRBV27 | CASRPGQVTEAFF
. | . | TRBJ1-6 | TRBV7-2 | CASSAYSVSPLHF